These T cell receptor beta chains were read from a single sample in a study of cytomegalovirus exposure and HLA in healthy donors. Profiling relied on immunoSEQ multiplex PCR, and the TCRdb table lists in-frame clones only, not all of them. This sample has under 200,000 clones, with approximately 89% found just once. The specimen was PBMCs. The receptor set was obtained from a man in his late teens or twenties in good health and CMV-seropositive. Both conserved end residues are part of each CDR3. Each record gives: clone size, J gene, V gene, D gene, CDR3 DNA, CDR3 protein. A D gene is named only where the DNA matches it firmly. The listing skips clone size in some rows; elsewhere it reads once, few, many or a size class.

. TRBJ2-1 TRBV12-5 . TGTGCTAGTGGACCCGACGCTTTAGCGGAGCGAGCCAATGAGCAGTTCTTC CASGPDALAERANEQFF
. TRBJ1-1 TRBV14 . TGTGCCAGCAGCCAAGTGGCCGGGGCTGAAGCTTTCTTT CASSQVAGAEAFF
. TRBJ1-4 TRBV6-6 . TGTGCCAGCACCTCTGGGCAGTTGAATGAAAAACTGTTTTTT CASTSGQLNEKLFF
. TRBJ1-2 TRBV5-1 . TGCGCCAGCAGCTTGAGCGGCAACTATGGCTACACCTTC CASSLSGNYGYTF
. TRBJ2-7 TRBV28 TRBD2 TGTGCCAGCAGTGGGACTAGCGGGAGATACGAGCAGTACTTC CASSGTSGRYEQYF
. TRBJ1-5 TRBV2 TRBD1 TGTGCCAGCAGGTTTCAAAGGGGACAGGGGACCAATCAGCCCCAGCATTTT CASRFQRGQGTNQPQHF
. TRBJ2-1 TRBV4-1 TRBD2 TGCGCCAGCAGCCAAGAGCGGGAGGGTACCTACAATGAGCAGTTCTTC CASSQEREGTYNEQFF
. TRBJ2-3 TRBV28 . TGTGCCAGCAGTTTGGGGCAAGGCACAGATACGCAGTATTTT CASSLGQGTDTQYF
. TRBJ2-1 TRBV7-6 TRBD1 TGTGCCAGCAGCTCGGGACAGGGGTATGAGGATGAGCAGTTCTTC CASSSGQGYEDEQFF
. TRBJ2-7 TRBV15 . TGTGCCACCAGCAGAACCTCTAATATCCACGAGCAGTACTTC CATSRTSNIHEQYF
. TRBJ2-3 TRBV27 . TGTGCCAGCAGTTTAACAGACTATTCAGATACGCAGTATTTT CASSLTDYSDTQYF
. TRBJ2-2 TRBV28 . TGTGCCAGCAGACAGGGTTCCGGGGAGCTGTTTTTT CASRQGSGELFF
. TRBJ2-5 TRBV6-5 . TGTGCCAGCAGGCCTACTAGTTTGCGAGAGACCCAGTACTTC CASRPTSLRETQYF
. TRBJ2-2 TRBV29-1 TRBD2 TGCAGCGTTGAAGGTTATAGCGGGACCAACACCGGGGAGCTGTTTTTT CSVEGYSGTNTGELFF
few TRBJ2-3 TRBV7-9 TRBD2 TGTGCCAGCAGCTCGGAGCGGGAGCTAAGAGATACGCAGTATTTT CASSSERELRDTQYF
few TRBJ2-7 TRBV6-5 TRBD2 TGTGCCAGCAGTTCGGGCGGGAGGGCCTTGGGGGAGCAGTACTTC CASSSGGRALGEQYF
. TRBJ2-3 TRBV6-5 TRBD1 TGTGCCAGCAGTGGCCAGGGGGCCTCCACAGATACGCAGTATTTT CASSGQGASTDTQYF
. TRBJ2-5 TRBV18 TRBD2 TGTGCCAGCTCACCACCGAGAGCGGGGGCTAAAGAGACCCAGTACTTC CASSPPRAGAKETQYF
. TRBJ2-7 TRBV4-1 TRBD2 TGCGCCAGCAGCCAAGACTCCCGGGAGGGCCAATACGAGCAGTACTTC CASSQDSREGQYEQYF
. TRBJ2-3 TRBV7-9 TRBD2 TGTGCCAGCAGCTCGACCATCAATAGCGGGAGGGCCGCAGATACGCAGTATTTT CASSSTINSGRAADTQYF
. TRBJ1-1 TRBV7-2 TRBD1 TGTGCCAGCAGCTCTCGGACAGGGTGGGGCGGCACTGAAGCTTTCTTT CASSSRTGWGGTEAFF
. TRBJ2-7 TRBV7-6 TRBD2 TGTGCCAGCAGCTCGGGACTAGCGGTTCCCTACGAGCAGTACTTC CASSSGLAVPYEQYF
. TRBJ1-1 TRBV5-1 . TGCGCCAGCAGCTTGTATGGGAGAGAAGCTTTCTTT CASSLYGREAFF
. TRBJ1-4 TRBV5-1 . TGCGCCAGCAATGAGGGCGGATCTAATGAAAAACTGTTTTTT CASNEGGSNEKLFF
. TRBJ2-2 TRBV18 . TGTGCCAGCTCAGCAGACAGAGTCACCGGGGAGCTGTTTTTT CASSADRVTGELFF
. TRBJ2-1 TRBV14 . TGTGCCAGCAGCCAAGTGAGCTCCTACAATGAGCAGTTCTTC CASSQVSSYNEQFF
. TRBJ2-1 TRBV5-1 . TGCGCCAGCAGCTTAAGGGGGGGCTCTGATGAGCAGTTCTTC CASSLRGGSDEQFF
. TRBJ1-2 TRBV28 . TGTGCCAGCAGTTCGGGGGGTAACTATGGCTACACCTTC CASSSGGNYGYTF
. TRBJ2-7 TRBV2 . TGTGCCAGCAGTGAAGGGTGGGAGGCCTCCTACGAGCAGTACTTC CASSEGWEASYEQYF
. TRBJ1-5 TRBV19 . TGTGCCAGTAGTATAGGAGCGTCCAGGGCTTATAGCAATCAGCCCCAGCATTTT CASSIGASRAYSNQPQHF
. TRBJ2-2 TRBV28 TRBD2 TGTGCCAGCAGTTTTAGACTAGCTGCCTCCGGGGAGCTGTTTTTT CASSFRLAASGELFF
few TRBJ2-7 TRBV30 . TGTGCCTGGAGCCCTGCCCAGGATTTAAACGAGCAGTACTTC CAWSPAQDLNEQYF
once TRBJ2-7 TRBV21-1 . TGTGCCAGCAGCAAAGTAATAGAGGGCGACGAGCAGTACTTC CASSKVIEGDEQYF
. TRBJ2-3 TRBV7-3 . TGTGCCAGCAGCCCCCGTAATCCTAGCACAGATACGCAGTATTTT CASSPRNPSTDTQYF
once TRBJ2-6 TRBV27 . TGTGCCAGCAGTTTATGGGACACTGCCGTCCTCTCTGGGGCCAACGTCCTGACTTTC CASSLWDTAVLSGANVLTF
. TRBJ2-7 TRBV18 TRBD2 TGTGCCAGCTCATCCTGGACTAGCGGGGGCACCTACGAGCAGTACTTC CASSSWTSGGTYEQYF
few TRBJ1-1 TRBV19 TRBD1 TGTGCCAGCCACCGGGACAGAGTGAACACTGAAGCTTTCTTT CASHRDRVNTEAFF
. TRBJ2-1 TRBV11-3 TRBD2 TGTGCCAGCAGCTTAGTTCTAGCGGGAGGGAATGAGCAGTTCTTC CASSLVLAGGNEQFF
. TRBJ2-1 TRBV29-1 TRBD1 TGCAGCCCCACCCAGGGGGCTATCTACAATGAGCAGTTCTTC CSPTQGAIYNEQFF